The source of this T cell receptor beta chain is a study of T cells in Graves' hyperthyroidism and ophthalmopathy. Whole-study findings and limits: Also found in blood were most expanded thyroid clonotypes above 0.001. A median about 6.5 months before onset, the model predicted ophthalmopathy.

The investigators amplified TCR beta CDR3 regions from RNA transcripts. A set of HTBI primers served as the primers for a first-round RT-PCR of the TCR CDR3. TCRdb called the multiplex PCR reads again in MiXCR, with one record for every CDR3 protein. The data show around 600,000 distinct CDR3 sequences, nearly 45% seen once. The CDR3 has 17 residues. Germline V gene data show CDR1 as LNHNV and CDR2 as YYDKDF (reference sequence). V was pared by 1 base and J by 4 bases, with 9 bases of the junction left unmatched. Remarks on this clonotype: Its antigen is undetermined.

The receptor comes from an adult man with Graves' disease, either hyperthyroidism or ophthalmopathy (not recorded which). V is TRBV15 and J is TRBJ1-5; 8 nucleotides line up with TRBD1. The sample consisted of peripheral blood or thyroid tissue (not recorded which). The CDR3 here is CATSRGGDRPSNQPQHF. In DNA form, the CDR3 reads TGTGCCACCAGCAGAGGGGGGGACAGGCCTTCGAATCAGCCCCAGCATTTT. Supplemented by reference TRBV15 and TRBJ1-5, the full variable domain reads DAMVIQNPRYQVTQFGKPVTLSCSQTLNHNVMYWYQQKSSQAPKLLFHYYDKDFNNEADTPDNFQSRRPNTSFCFLDIRSPGLGDTAMYLCATSRGGDRPSNQPQHFGDGTRLSIL.